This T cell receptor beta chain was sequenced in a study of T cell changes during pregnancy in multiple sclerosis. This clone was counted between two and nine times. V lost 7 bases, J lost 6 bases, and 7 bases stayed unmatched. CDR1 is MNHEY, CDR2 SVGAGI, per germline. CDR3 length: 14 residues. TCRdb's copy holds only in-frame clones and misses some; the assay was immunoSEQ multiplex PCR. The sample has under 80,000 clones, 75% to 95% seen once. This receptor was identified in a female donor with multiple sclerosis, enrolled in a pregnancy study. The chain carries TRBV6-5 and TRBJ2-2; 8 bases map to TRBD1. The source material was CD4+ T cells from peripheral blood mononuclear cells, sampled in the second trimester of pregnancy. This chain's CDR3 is CASKIRTGPGELFF. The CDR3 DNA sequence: TGTGCCAGCAAAATCCGGACAGGGCCCGGGGAGCTGTTTTTT.